Each of the 18 T cell receptor beta chains below was sequenced from the same sample in a study of blood T cells in healthy people across ages. The use of a sample-barcoded 5' primer and a J-beta primer mix characterized a second PCR of about 6 to 12 cycles. Each CDR3 protein is one row after TCRdb ran MiXCR on the 5' RACE reads. The table lists more than 700,000 distinct CDR3 sequences, approximately 53% of them singletons. The sample comprised blood. The receptor set was obtained from a man at least 80 years old in good health.

The rearrangement uses TRBV29-1 and TRBJ2-3, with D perhaps matching TRBD2 (6 bases). V gave up 7 bases and J gave up 4 bases, with 15 bases separating them. Germline lookup yields CDR1 SQVTM and CDR2 ANQGSEA. The CDR3 is 13 residues long. This CDR3 reads CSAKEGWADTQYF. The DNA of the CDR3 is TGCAGCGCCAAGGAGGGGTGGGCAGATACGCAGTATTTT.

This sequence joins TRBV29-1 and TRBJ1-4; D is unclear. This CDR3 has 12 amino acids. Germline V gene sequence: CDR1 SQVTM, CDR2 ANQGSEA. V dropped 4 bases and J dropped 2 bases, with 5 bases sitting between them. CDR3 bases: TGCAGCGTTGGTCTGACTAATGAAAAACTGTTTTTT. Protein: CSVGLTNEKLFF.

This clonotype was recorded a few times. The chain carries TRBV20-1 and TRBJ1-1; D gene uncertain. The germline gives CDR1 DFQATT, CDR2 SNEGSKA (reference sequence). V was pared by 0 bases and J by 1 base, with 9 bases between. There are 14 residues in the CDR3. The DNA of the CDR3 is TGCAGTGCTAGAGATTGGTACAAGAACACTGAAGCTTTCTTT. Translation: CSARDWYKNTEAFF.

This clonotype was observed many times. J is TRBJ2-3 and V is TRBV3-1; D is unresolved. The CDR3 totals 12 residues. The germline V gene has CDR1 LGHDT and CDR2 YNNKEL (reference sequence). V dropped 5 bases and J dropped 14 bases, with 17 bases sitting between them. CDR3 in amino acids: CASSVREHPPYF. CDR3 DNA: TGTGCCAGCAGCGTTCGAGAACACCCTCCGTATTTT.

Comments on this clonotype: One end of the junction does not line up with germline, which may come from a read error. The V and J genes are TRBV10-3 and TRBJ2-7, with 7 bases matching TRBD2. The CDR3 spans 13 residues. Germline V CDR1 and CDR2: ENHRY, SYGVKD. CDR3 coding DNA: TGTGCCATCAGCCAGGGACTATCCTGCGAGCAGTACTTC. Its translation is CAISQGLSCEQYF.

This chain joins TRBV6-1 and TRBJ2-1, with TRBD1 matching over 7 bases. This CDR3 has 17 residues. Germline V gene sequence: CDR1 MNHNS, CDR2 SASEGT. The V gene end was trimmed by 2 bases and the J gene end by 5 bases; junction bases not matched to a gene: 12. CDR3 amino acids: CASSEFRTGGFDNEQFF. CDR3 DNA: TGTGCCAGCAGTGAATTCAGGACAGGAGGATTCGACAATGAGCAGTTCTTC.

The chain has TRBV21-1 and TRBJ2-1; the table's D call TRBD1 went unverified against the DNA. TRBV21-1 is an annotated pseudogene. This CDR3 has 13 residues. The CDR3 nucleotides read TGTGCCAGCAGCCGGAGCCGGGGGAATGAGCAGTTCTTC. It yields the protein CASSRSRGNEQFF.

V and J are TRBV5-6 and TRBJ2-7; the D call may be TRBD1 or TRBD2 (5 bases each). Trimming took off 3 bases at V and 7 bases at J, with 20 bases between the two ends. Germline-derived CDR1 and CDR2 are SGHDT and YYEEEE. The CDR3 loop spans 15 amino acids. Here the CDR3 reads CASSWTPSRVPEQYF. The CDR3 coding sequence is TGTGCCAGCAGCTGGACCCCTAGCAGGGTGCCTGAGCAGTACTTC.

V gene TRBV5-1 combines with J gene TRBJ2-7; D is perhaps TRBD1 (7 bases). CDR3 length: 15 amino acids. The ends were cut back, 4 bases at V and 3 bases at J, with 17 bases in the middle. Germline lookup yields CDR1 SGHRS and CDR2 YFSETQ. DNA for the CDR3: TGCGCCAGCAGCCCCATGACAGGGAGGAACTACGAGCAGTACTTC. Protein sequence: CASSPMTGRNYEQYF.

This clonotype has just a few counts. The CDR3: CATSRDSVGRGPETQYF. The CDR3 DNA sequence: TGTGCCACCAGCAGAGATTCGGTCGGCAGGGGGCCTGAGACCCAGTACTTC. The chain uses TRBV15 and TRBJ2-5; 8 bases fit TRBD1. There are 17 residues in the CDR3. Germline loops: CDR1 LNHNV, CDR2 YYDKDF (reference sequence). Germline trimming cut 0 bases from V and 5 bases from J; bases unmatched to any gene: 11.

In the case of this clonotype: A much larger clone lies one base from this, so it may be a read error. This sequence joins TRBV12-3 or TRBV12-4 and TRBJ1-5; D may be TRBD1 (5 bases). Trimming took 10 bases from V and 3 from J, leaving 13 bases between them. This CDR3 is built from 13 residues. CDR3 nucleotides: TGTGCCATCCATGCAGGGCCCAATCAGCCCCAGCATTTT. Its translation: CAIHAGPNQPQHF.

The chain uses TRBV24-1 and TRBJ2-7, with 10 bases identical to TRBD1. With the DNA end fitting TRBJ2-4 better, the J assignment may be wrong. The CDR3 consists of 16 residues. CDR1 and CDR2 from the germline V gene are KGHDR and SFDVKD. CDR3 loop: CATARGQGRRENIQYF. In nucleotides, the CDR3 is TGTGCCACCGCAAGGGGACAGGGGAGAAGGGAAAACATTCAGTACTTC.

The V and J genes are TRBV2 and TRBJ2-6; the D is unclear. This CDR3 has 15 residues. Germline V CDR1 and CDR2: SNHLY, FYNNEI. V lost 6 bases to trimming and J lost 1 base, with 10 bases between them. CDR3 region: CASRKETSGANVLTF. The CDR3 nucleotides read TGTGCCAGCAGAAAGGAAACGTCTGGGGCCAACGTCCTGACTTTC.

The chain has TRBV7-3 and TRBJ1-2; tentative D call: TRBD1 (5 bases). Trimming took 5 bases from V and 7 from J, leaving 17 bases between them. The CDR3 consists of 14 residues. In germline, CDR1 is SGHTA, CDR2 FQGTGA. The CDR3 reads CASSVGYGGAGYTF. CDR3 in DNA: TGTGCCAGCAGCGTGGGTTATGGGGGAGCTGGCTACACCTTC.

CDR3 in DNA: TGCAGTGCACCTAAGACAGGGACAGCCAAAAACATTCAGTACTTC. It encodes CSAPKTGTAKNIQYF. This chain uses TRBV20-1 with TRBJ2-4, with 7 nucleotides matching TRBD1. V lost 6 bases to trimming and J lost 0 bases; unmatched junction nucleotides: 8. This CDR3 has 15 residues. Germline CDR1 is DFQATT and CDR2 is SNEGSKA (reference sequence).

The chain carries TRBV5-1 and TRBJ2-1, with D possibly TRBD1 on 6 matching bases. The end of the DNA aligns better with TRBJ2-7, so the J call may be wrong. The CDR3 is 15 amino acids. Looked up from germline, CDR1 is SGHRS and CDR2 is YFSETQ. The CDR3 region has the DNA TGCGCCAGCAGGATAGGACAGCTGAAATACAATGAGCAGTACTTC. Amino acids: CASRIGQLKYNEQYF.

The rearrangement uses TRBV18 and TRBJ2-1, with TRBD1 matching 10 bases. V shed 2 bases, J shed 2 bases, and the junction held 6 bases outside the gene matches. Germline CDR1 and CDR2: KGHSH and LQKENI. This CDR3 region has 17 residues. CDR3 in amino acids: CASSPGTGASTYNEQFF. Here the CDR3 DNA reads TGTGCCAGCTCACCAGGGACAGGGGCGTCCACCTACAATGAGCAGTTCTTC.

The chain is built from TRBV27 and TRBJ1-2; 8 positions match TRBD1. The CDR3 runs to 15 residues. J lost 0 bases, V lost 6 bases, and 6 bases had no gene match. The V gene's germline CDR1 is MNHEY and CDR2 SMNVEV (reference sequence). CDR3 in amino acids: CASSIRTGPNYGYTF. CDR3 bases: TGTGCCAGCAGCATCCGGACAGGGCCTAACTATGGCTACACCTTC.